This TCR beta chain was retrieved from a study of PD-1 blockade in classical Hodgkin lymphoma. Assay: immunoSEQ multiplex PCR; the TCRdb copy retains only in-frame clones and omits some. The repertoire holds around 9,200 clones, with 80% to 85% as singletons. Every single patient, without exception, relapsed after autologous stem cell transplantation, and brentuximab vedotin exposure varied. Magnetic negative selection was used to purify CD4+ T cells from PBMCs that had been thawed. The starting material was CD4+ T cells from blood, obtained at baseline. The TCR originated in a human donor with classical Hodgkin lymphoma.

CDR3: CASKPTQGPNREQFF. The CDR3, as DNA: TGCGCCAGCAAACCGACCCAGGGCCCCAATCGCGAGCAGTTCTTC. The chain combines TRBV5-1 with TRBJ2-1; D may be TRBD1 (5 bases). Germline loops: CDR1 SGHRS, CDR2 YFSETQ. Between the trimmed V and J ends, which lost 6 bases and 10 bases, there was a span of 23 bases. This CDR3 has 15 residues.